This record looks at one T cell receptor (beta chain) sequence and its context. The sample originates from a study of blood T cells in healthy people across ages. With a J-beta primer mix and a sample-barcoded 5' primer, a second PCR ran roughly 6 to 11 cycles. TCRdb processed the 5' RACE reads anew with MiXCR; each CDR3 protein has one entry. The sample lists fewer than 2 million distinct CDR3 sequences; about two fifths were seen once. The CDR3 contains 11 residues. CDR1 is SGHTA and CDR2 is FQGNSA in the germline V gene. The V segment lost 3 bases and the J segment 12 bases; nucleotides outside the gene matches: 2.

The sequence was obtained from a human donor in good health. V and J are TRBV7-2 and TRBJ2-1; 7 bases agree with TRBD2. The sample comprised blood. CDR3 loop: CASSLLAGQFF. DNA for the CDR3: TGTGCCAGCAGCTTGTTAGCGGGGCAGTTCTTC. Full variable domain (rest looked up from reference TRBV7-2 and TRBJ2-1): GAGVSQSPSNKVTEKGKDVELRCDPISGHTALYWYRQSLGQGLEFLIYFQGNSAPDKSGLPSDRFSAERTGGSVSTLTIQRTQQEDSAVYLCASSLLAGQFFGPGTRLTVL.